This T cell receptor (beta chain) was documented in a study of neurological immune-mediated disorders. The study's findings and limits: Whereas HTLV-1-associated myelopathy showed the most TCR clonal expansion, multiple sclerosis showed the least, with levels below those of healthy controls.

This clonotype was seen repeatedly, ten times or more. Its antigen is unidentified. Each CDR3 protein is one row after TCRdb ran MiXCR on the 5' RACE reads. The data show tens of thousands of distinct CDR3 sequences, with more than 5% seen just once and 7.9% held by the top ten. Indicated time point: longitudinal time-point 2. The receptor was derived from a woman aged 60-75 years with multiple sclerosis. The sequencing input was PBMCs.

CDR3 nucleotides: TGTGCCAGCAGCTTATTAAAATACGAGCAGTACTTC. Encoded protein: CASSLLKYEQYF. The chain combines TRBV7-2 with TRBJ2-7; D is uncertain. V was clipped by 2 bases and J by 4 bases, with 6 bases between them. Looked up from germline, CDR1 is SGHTA and CDR2 is FQGNSA. The CDR3 has 12 amino acids.